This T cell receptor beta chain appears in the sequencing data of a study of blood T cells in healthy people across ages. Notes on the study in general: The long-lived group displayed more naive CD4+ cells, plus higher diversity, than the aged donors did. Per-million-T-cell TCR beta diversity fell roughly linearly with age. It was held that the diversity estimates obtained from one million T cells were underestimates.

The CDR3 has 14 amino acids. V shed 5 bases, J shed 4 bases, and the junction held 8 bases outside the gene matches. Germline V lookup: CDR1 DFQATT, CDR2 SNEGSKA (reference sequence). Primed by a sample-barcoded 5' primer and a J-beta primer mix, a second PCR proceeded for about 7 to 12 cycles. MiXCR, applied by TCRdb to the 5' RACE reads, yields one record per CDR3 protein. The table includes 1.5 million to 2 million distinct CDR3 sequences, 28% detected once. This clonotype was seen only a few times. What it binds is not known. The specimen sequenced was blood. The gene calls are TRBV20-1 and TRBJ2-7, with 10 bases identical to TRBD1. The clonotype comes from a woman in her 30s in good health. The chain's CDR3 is CSALTGTGVYEQYF. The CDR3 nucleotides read TGCAGTGCTCTTACCGGGACAGGGGTTTACGAGCAGTACTTC.